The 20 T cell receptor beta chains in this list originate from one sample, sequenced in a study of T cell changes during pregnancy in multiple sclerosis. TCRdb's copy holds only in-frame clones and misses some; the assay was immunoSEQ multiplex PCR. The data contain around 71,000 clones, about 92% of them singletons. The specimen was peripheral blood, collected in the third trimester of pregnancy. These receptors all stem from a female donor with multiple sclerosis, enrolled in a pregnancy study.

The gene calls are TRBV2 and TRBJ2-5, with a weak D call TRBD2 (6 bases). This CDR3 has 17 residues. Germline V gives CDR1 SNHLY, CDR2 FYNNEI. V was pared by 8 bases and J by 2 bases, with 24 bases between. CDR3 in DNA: TGTGCCAGCTCTCGAGGTAGCGGAGGGGTAAAACAAGAGACCCAGTACTTC. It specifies CASSRGSGGVKQETQYF.

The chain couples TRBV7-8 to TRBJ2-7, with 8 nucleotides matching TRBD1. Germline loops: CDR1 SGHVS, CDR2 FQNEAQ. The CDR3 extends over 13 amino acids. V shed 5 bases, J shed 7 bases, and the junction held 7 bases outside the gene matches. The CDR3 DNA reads TGTGCCAGCAGCACGCGGACAGGGTGGGAGCAGTACTTC. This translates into CASSTRTGWEQYF.

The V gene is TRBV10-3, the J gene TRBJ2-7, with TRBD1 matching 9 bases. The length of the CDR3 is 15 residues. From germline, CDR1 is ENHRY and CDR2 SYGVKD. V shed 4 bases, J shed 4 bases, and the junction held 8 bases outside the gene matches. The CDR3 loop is CAISVIRDREYEQYF. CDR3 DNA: TGTGCCATCAGTGTGATTCGGGACAGGGAATACGAGCAGTACTTC.

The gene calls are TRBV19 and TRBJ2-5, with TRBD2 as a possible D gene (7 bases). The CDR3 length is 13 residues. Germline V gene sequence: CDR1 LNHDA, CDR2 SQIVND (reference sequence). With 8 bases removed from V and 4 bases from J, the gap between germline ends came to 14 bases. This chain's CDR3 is CASGGGWVETQYF. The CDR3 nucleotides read TGTGCCAGTGGGGGGGGCTGGGTAGAGACCCAGTACTTC.

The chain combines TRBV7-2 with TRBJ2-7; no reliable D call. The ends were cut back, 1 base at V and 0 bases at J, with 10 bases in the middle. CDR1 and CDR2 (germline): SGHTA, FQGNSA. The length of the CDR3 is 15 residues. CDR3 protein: CASSLVGQDSYEQYF. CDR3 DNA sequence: TGTGCCAGCAGCTTAGTCGGTCAGGACTCCTACGAGCAGTACTTC.

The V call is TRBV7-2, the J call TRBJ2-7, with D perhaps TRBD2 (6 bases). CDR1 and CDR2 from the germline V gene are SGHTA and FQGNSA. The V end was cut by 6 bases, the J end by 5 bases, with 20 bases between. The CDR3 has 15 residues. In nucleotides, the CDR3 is TGTGCCAGCAGGCGGGACCAACAATCAAGCGACGAGCAGTACTTC. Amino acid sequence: CASRRDQQSSDEQYF.

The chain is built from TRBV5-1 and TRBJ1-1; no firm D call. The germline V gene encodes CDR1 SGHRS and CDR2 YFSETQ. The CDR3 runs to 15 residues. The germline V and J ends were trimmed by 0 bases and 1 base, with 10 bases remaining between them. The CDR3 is CASSLASGGNTEAFF. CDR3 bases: TGCGCCAGCAGCTTGGCTAGCGGAGGGAACACTGAAGCTTTCTTT.

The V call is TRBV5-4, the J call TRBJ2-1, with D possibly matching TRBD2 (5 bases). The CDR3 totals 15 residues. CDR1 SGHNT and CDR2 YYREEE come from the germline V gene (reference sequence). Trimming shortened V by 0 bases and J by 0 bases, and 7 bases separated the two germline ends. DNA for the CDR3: TGTGCCAGCAGCTTGGTGGGAGTCTCCTACAATGAGCAGTTCTTC. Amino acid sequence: CASSLVGVSYNEQFF.

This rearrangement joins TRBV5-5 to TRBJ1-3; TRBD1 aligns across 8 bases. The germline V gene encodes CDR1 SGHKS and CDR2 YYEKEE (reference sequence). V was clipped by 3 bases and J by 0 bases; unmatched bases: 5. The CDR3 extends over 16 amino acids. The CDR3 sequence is CASSSRDRISGNTIYF. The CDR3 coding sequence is TGTGCCAGCAGCTCCCGGGACAGGATCTCTGGAAACACCATATATTTT.

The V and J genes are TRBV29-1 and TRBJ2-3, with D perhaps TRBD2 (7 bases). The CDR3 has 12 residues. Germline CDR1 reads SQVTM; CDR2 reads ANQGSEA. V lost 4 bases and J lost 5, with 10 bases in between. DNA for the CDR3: TGCAGCGTTGGAGGGGGGGGAGATACGCAGTATTTT. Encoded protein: CSVGGGGDTQYF.

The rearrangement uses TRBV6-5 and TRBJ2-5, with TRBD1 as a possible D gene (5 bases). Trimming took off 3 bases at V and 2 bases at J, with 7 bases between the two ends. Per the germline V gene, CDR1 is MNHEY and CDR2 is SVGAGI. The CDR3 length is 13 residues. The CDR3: CASSYTGQETQYF. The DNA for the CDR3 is TGTGCCAGCAGTTATACAGGACAAGAGACCCAGTACTTC.

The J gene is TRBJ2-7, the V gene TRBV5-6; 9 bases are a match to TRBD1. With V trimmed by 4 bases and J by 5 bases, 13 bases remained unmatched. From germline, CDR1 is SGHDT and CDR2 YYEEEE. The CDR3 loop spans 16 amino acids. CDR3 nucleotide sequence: TGTGCCAGCAGCATACCCTGGACAGGGGAAAGCAACGAGCAGTACTTC. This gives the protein CASSIPWTGESNEQYF.

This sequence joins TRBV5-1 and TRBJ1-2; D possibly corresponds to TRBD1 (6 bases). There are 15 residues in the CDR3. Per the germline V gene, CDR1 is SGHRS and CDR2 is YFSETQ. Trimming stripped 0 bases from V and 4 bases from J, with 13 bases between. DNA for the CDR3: TGCGCCAGCAGCTTGGGGGACACGGCCGGCTATGGCTACACCTTC. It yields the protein CASSLGDTAGYGYTF.

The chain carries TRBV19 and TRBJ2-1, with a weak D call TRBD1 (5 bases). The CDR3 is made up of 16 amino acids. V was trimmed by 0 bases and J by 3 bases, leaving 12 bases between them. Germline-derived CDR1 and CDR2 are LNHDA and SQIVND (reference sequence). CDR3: CASSIEVGRGYNEQFF. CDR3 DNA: TGTGCCAGTAGTATAGAGGTGGGAAGGGGCTACAATGAGCAGTTCTTC.

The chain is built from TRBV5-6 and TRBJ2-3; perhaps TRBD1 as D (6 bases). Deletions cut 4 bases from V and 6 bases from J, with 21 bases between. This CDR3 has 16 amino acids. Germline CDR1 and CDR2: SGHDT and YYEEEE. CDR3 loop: CASSGGVTGWSDTQYF. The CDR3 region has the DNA TGTGCCAGCAGCGGGGGTGTGACAGGTTGGTCGGATACGCAGTATTTT.

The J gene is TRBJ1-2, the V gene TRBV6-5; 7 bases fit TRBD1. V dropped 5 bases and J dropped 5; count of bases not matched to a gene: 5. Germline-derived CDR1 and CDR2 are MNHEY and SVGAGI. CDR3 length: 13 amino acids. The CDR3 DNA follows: TGTGCCAGCAGTCGAGACAGGGATTATGGCTACACCTTC. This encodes CASSRDRDYGYTF.

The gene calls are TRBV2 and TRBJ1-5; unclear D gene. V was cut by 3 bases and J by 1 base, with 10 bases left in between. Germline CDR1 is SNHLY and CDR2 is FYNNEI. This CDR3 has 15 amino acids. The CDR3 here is CASSESLPSNQPQHF. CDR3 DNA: TGTGCCAGCAGTGAGAGTTTACCCAGCAATCAGCCCCAGCATTTT.

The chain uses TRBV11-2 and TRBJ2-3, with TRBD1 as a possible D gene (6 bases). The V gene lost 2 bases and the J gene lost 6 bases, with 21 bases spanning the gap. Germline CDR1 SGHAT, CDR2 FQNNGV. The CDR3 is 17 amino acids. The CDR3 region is CASSLMGVVGARDTQYF. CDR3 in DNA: TGTGCCAGCAGCTTAATGGGCGTAGTGGGGGCTCGGGATACGCAGTATTTT.

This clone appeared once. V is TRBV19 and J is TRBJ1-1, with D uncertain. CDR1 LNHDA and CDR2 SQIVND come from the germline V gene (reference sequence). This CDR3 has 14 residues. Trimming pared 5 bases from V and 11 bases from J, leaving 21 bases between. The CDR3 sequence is CASSPLTRRVGAFF. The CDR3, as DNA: TGTGCCAGTAGTCCCTTAACCCGGAGGGTAGGGGCTTTCTTT.

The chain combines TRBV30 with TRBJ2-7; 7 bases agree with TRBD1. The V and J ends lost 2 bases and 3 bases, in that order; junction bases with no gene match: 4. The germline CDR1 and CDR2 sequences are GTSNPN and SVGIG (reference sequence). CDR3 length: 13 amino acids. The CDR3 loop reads CAWSPGQLYEQYF. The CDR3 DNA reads TGTGCCTGGAGTCCGGGACAGCTCTACGAGCAGTACTTC.